What follows describes a single T cell receptor (beta chain). The antigen is unknown. The germline V gene encodes CDR1 MNHEY and CDR2 SVGAGI. V was clipped by 6 bases and J by 4 bases; unmatched bases: 3. This CDR3 comprises 14 residues. The data were taken from a study of OX40 agonist ivuxolimab in advanced cancers. Study-wide context: Intravenous ivuxolimab at 0.01 to 10 mg/kg was given to patients every 2 weeks. The study's findings and limits: Averaged across samples, CD8+ T cells carried more expanded clones than CD4+ did.

Some clones are missing from TCRdb's copy, which holds only in-frame ones; the method was immunoSEQ multiplex PCR. The table includes 75,000 to 90,000 clones, around 90% detected once. The V gene is TRBV6-5, the J gene TRBJ2-1, with 10 bases lining up with TRBD2. Here the sequenced sample was CD4+ or CD8+ T cells sorted from blood, taken in a trial of the OX40 agonist ivuxolimab. The clonotype comes from an adult with an advanced solid tumor such as melanoma, head and neck, liver or kidney cancer. CDR3 nucleotide sequence: TGTGCCAGCAGCCAACTAGCGGGATACAATGAGCAGTTCTTC. It encodes CASSQLAGYNEQFF.